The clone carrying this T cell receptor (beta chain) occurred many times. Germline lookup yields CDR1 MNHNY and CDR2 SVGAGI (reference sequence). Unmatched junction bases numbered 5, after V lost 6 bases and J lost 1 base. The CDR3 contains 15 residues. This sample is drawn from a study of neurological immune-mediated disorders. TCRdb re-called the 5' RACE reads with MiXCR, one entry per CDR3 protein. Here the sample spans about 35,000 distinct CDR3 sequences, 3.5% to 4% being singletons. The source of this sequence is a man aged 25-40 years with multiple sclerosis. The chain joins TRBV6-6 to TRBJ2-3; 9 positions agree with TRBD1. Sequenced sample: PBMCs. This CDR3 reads CASSYRGRGTDTQYF. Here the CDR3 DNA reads TGTGCCAGCAGCTACAGGGGGCGAGGCACAGATACGCAGTATTTT.